Sequencing of this T cell receptor (beta chain) was carried out in a study of cytomegalovirus exposure and HLA in healthy donors. Overall study findings and caveats: Immune exposure information available was restricted to CMV serostatus. Despite most TCR sequences being rare, some public TCRs occurred in many donors.

Primers included in the PCR were 60 Vbeta and 13 Jbeta primers. Measured with immunoSEQ multiplex PCR; TCRdb has only the in-frame clones, and not every one. The data hold roughly 120,000 clones, with around 68% observed a single time. Germline loops: CDR1 SGHAT, CDR2 FQNNGV. After removal of 1 base from V and 6 bases from J, the junction contained 2 bases not matched to a gene. The CDR3 sequence is 14 residues long. Concerning this clone: Antigen specificity is unknown.

The chain employs TRBV11-2 and TRBJ2-2; 7 bases match TRBD2. The sequence was obtained from a woman between 45 and 60 years old in good health and CMV-seropositive. The material sequenced was PBMCs. The chain's CDR3 is CASSLGSGSGELFF. Written as DNA, the CDR3 is TGTGCCAGCAGCTTAGGTAGCGGGTCCGGGGAGCTGTTTTTT. The variable domain in full, with the rest retrieved from reference TRBV11-2 and TRBJ2-2, is EAGVAQSPRYKIIEKRQSVAFWCNPISGHATLYWYQQILGQGPKLLIQFQNNGVVDDSQLPKDRFSAERLKGVDSTLKIQPAKLEDSAVYLCASSLGSGSGELFFGEGSRLTVL.